Listed here are 17 T cell receptor beta chains from one sample, sequenced in a study of T cell responses to AZD1222 COVID-19 vaccine. Clones were read by immunoSEQ multiplex PCR, and TCRdb kept only the in-frame ones, dropping some. This table has 150,000 or so clones, under 95% appearing once. Material: peripheral blood, obtained on day 0 of AZD1222 vaccination. The receptor set was obtained from an adult in good health.

This clone was seen a handful of times. The chain is built from TRBV6-1 and TRBJ2-3, with D uncertain. V dropped 2 bases and J dropped 1 base, with 10 bases sitting between them. The CDR3 is 15 residues long. Germline V gives CDR1 MNHNS, CDR2 SASEGT. The CDR3 loop reads CASSESRPRTDTQYF. The DNA for the CDR3 is TGTGCCAGCAGTGAATCCCGGCCCCGCACAGATACGCAGTATTTT.

The V gene is TRBV5-4, the J gene TRBJ2-1; no firm D call. Looked up from germline, CDR1 is SGHNT and CDR2 is YYREEE (reference sequence). There are 12 residues in the CDR3. The germline V and J ends were trimmed by 1 base and 5 bases, with 4 bases remaining between them. CDR3 nucleotide sequence: TGTGCCAGCAGCTTGACTAACAATGAGCAGTTCTTC. Translated: CASSLTNNEQFF. Based on the CDR3 plus reference TRBV5-4 and TRBJ2-1, the full variable domain is ETGVTQSPTHLIKTRGQQVTLRCSSQSGHNTVSWYQQALGQGPQFIFQYYREEENGRGNFPPRFSGLQFPNYSSELNVNALELDDSALYLCASSLTNNEQFFGPGTRLTVL.

This clone was counted once. This chain joins TRBV20-1 and TRBJ2-3; D gene uncertain. The CDR3 length is 10 residues. The germline CDR1 and CDR2 sequences are DFQATT and SNEGSKA (reference sequence). V lost 4 bases, J lost 6 bases, and 5 bases lay in between. The CDR3 region is CSATGDTQYF. For the CDR3, the DNA is TGCAGTGCTACGGGTGATACGCAGTATTTT.

The chain links TRBV3-1 (or the pseudogene TRBV3-2) to TRBJ1-5, with no clear D. This CDR3 comprises 14 residues. Germline V lookup: CDR1 LGHDT, CDR2 YNNKEL (reference sequence). V was pared by 3 bases and J by 0 bases, with 6 bases between. The CDR3 region is CASSHRASNQPQHF. The CDR3 bases are TGTGCCAGCAGCCATAGGGCTAGCAATCAGCCCCAGCATTTT.

The V and J genes are TRBV11-2 and TRBJ2-1, with D possibly being TRBD2 (5 bases). Trimming left V 2 bases short and J 15 bases short, with 17 bases between. CDR3 length: 13 residues. The V gene's germline CDR1 is SGHAT and CDR2 FQNNGV. DNA for the CDR3: TGTGCCAGCAGCTTAAGTCTAGCTCTAGACGCGTTCTTC. Amino acid sequence: CASSLSLALDAFF.

V usage is TRBV28 and J usage is TRBJ1-4; possibly TRBD1 for D (5 bases). This CDR3 is 13 amino acids long. The germline gives CDR1 MDHEN, CDR2 SYDVKM. Trimming took 8 bases from V and 2 from J, leaving 9 bases between them. The CDR3 DNA is TGTGCCAGCTGGGAGGGGACTAATGAAAAACTGTTTTTT. It is translated as CASWEGTNEKLFF.

The CDR3 is CASSIDPATPSWFF. The CDR3 DNA reads TGTGCCAGTAGTATAGATCCGGCGACTCCCTCGTGGTTCTTC. The gene calls are TRBV19 and TRBJ2-1; D remains unclear. CDR1 and CDR2 (germline): LNHDA, SQIVND (reference sequence). The V and J ends lost 0 bases and 15 bases respectively, with 18 bases between them. The CDR3 runs to 14 residues. The full variable domain, completed using reference TRBV19 and TRBJ2-1, is DGGITQSPKYLFRKEGQNVTLSCEQNLNHDAMYWYRQDPGQGLRLIYYSQIVNDFQKGDIAEGYSVSREKKESFPLTVTSAQKNPTAFYLCASSIDPATPSWFFGPGTRLTVL.

This rearrangement joins TRBV28 to TRBJ2-1; D ambiguous. From germline, CDR1 is MDHEN and CDR2 SYDVKM. The V end was cut by 4 bases, the J end by 5 bases, with 15 bases between. The CDR3 covers 15 residues. The chain's CDR3 is CASSSDGASNNEQFF. The CDR3, as DNA: TGTGCCAGCAGTTCCGACGGAGCTTCCAACAATGAGCAGTTCTTC.

V is TRBV6-2 or TRBV6-3 and J is TRBJ2-2; D tentatively reads TRBD1 or TRBD2 (6 bases each). This CDR3 comprises 17 residues. Germline CDR1 MNHEY, CDR2 SVGEGT. The V end lost 0 bases, the J end lost 1 base, and 12 bases lay between the germline ends. CDR3 loop: CASSYSRGTLNTGELFF. CDR3 in DNA: TGTGCCAGCAGTTACTCGAGGGGGACTTTGAACACCGGGGAGCTGTTTTTT.

The V and J genes are TRBV28 and TRBJ1-6; D may be TRBD1 (6 bases). V shed 4 bases and J shed 8 bases, with 15 bases lying between them. Germline V gene lookup returns CDR1 MDHEN and CDR2 SYDVKM. This CDR3 has 15 residues. DNA for the CDR3: TGTGCCAGCAGTTACGGGAACAGGGCCGATTCACCCCTCCACTTT. It specifies CASSYGNRADSPLHF.

This clone has only one observation. The J gene is TRBJ1-2, the V gene TRBV11-2, with a tentative D call TRBD1 (6 bases). The CDR3 is made up of 15 amino acids. Trimming left V 4 bases short and J 4 bases short, with 16 bases between. CDR1 is SGHAT, CDR2 FQNNGV, per germline. The CDR3 nucleotides are TGTGCCAGCAGCTCGGGAGGGGAGGGGGTCTATGGCTACACCTTC. Amino acids: CASSSGGEGVYGYTF.

V gene TRBV4-1 combines with J gene TRBJ2-7, with 12 bases identical to TRBD2. V shed 3 bases and J 3 bases; nucleotides not matched to a gene: 6. Germline loops: CDR1 MGHRA, CDR2 YSYEKL. The CDR3 contains 16 residues. Here the CDR3 DNA reads TGCGCCAGCAGCCAGCGGACTAGCGGGAAGAACTACGAGCAGTACTTC. It is translated as CASSQRTSGKNYEQYF.

This rearrangement joins TRBV9 to TRBJ2-7; unclear D gene. Deletions cut 0 bases from V and 2 bases from J, with 9 bases between. The CDR3 consists of 14 residues. Germline V gene lookup returns CDR1 SGDLS and CDR2 YYNGEE. CDR3 nucleotide sequence: TGTGCCAGCAGCGTAGCGCGTTCAACCTACGAGCAGTACTTC. As protein: CASSVARSTYEQYF.

The rearrangement links TRBV28 to TRBJ1-1; D call uncertain. This CDR3 is 11 amino acids long. V was cut by 7 bases and J by 8 bases, with 11 bases left in between. CDR1 is MDHEN and CDR2 is SYDVKM in the germline V gene. The CDR3 nucleotides read TGTGCCAGCACCACGCCCACGGAAGCTTTCTTT. As protein: CASTTPTEAFF.

The chain links TRBV10-3 to TRBJ1-1, with 8 nucleotides matching TRBD1. Germline V lookup: CDR1 ENHRY, CDR2 SYGVKD. The CDR3 has 14 residues. The ends lost 4 bases at V and 1 base at J; junction bases unmatched: 2. The DNA for the CDR3 is TGTGCCATCAGTGGTGGACAGGGGAACACTGAAGCTTTCTTT. Amino acids: CAISGGQGNTEAFF.

This chain connects TRBV7-8 to TRBJ2-7, with TRBD2 identical over 8 bases. The CDR3 spans 14 residues. Germline V gives CDR1 SGHVS, CDR2 FQNEAQ. The J segment lost 2 bases and the V segment lost 4 bases, leaving 4 bases of the junction unmatched. The CDR3 coding sequence is TGTGCCAGCAGCTGGGGACTAGGGACCTACGAGCAGTACTTC. It translates to CASSWGLGTYEQYF.

V is TRBV20-1 and J is TRBJ2-7; no firm D call. Deletions cut 5 bases from V and 9 bases from J, with 14 bases between. The CDR3 is 11 residues long. Germline V gene lookup returns CDR1 DFQATT and CDR2 SNEGSKA (reference sequence). The DNA of the CDR3 is TGCAGTGCTGGAAGCGACACGTTGCAGTACTTC. Its protein product is CSAGSDTLQYF.